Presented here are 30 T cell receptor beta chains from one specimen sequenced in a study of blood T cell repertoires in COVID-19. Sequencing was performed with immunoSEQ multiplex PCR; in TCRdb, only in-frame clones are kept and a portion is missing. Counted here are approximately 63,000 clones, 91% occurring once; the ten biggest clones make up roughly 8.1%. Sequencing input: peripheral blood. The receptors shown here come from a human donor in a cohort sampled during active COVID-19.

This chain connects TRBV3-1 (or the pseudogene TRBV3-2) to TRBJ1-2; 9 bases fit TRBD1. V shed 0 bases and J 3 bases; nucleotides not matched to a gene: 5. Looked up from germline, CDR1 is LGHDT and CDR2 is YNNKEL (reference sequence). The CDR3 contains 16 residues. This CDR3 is CASSQDVDRGYYGYTF. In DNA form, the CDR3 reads TGTGCCAGCAGCCAAGATGTAGACAGGGGGTACTATGGCTACACCTTC.

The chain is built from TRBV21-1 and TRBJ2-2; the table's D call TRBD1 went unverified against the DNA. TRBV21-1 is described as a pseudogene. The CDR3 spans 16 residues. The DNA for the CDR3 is TGTGCCAGCAGCAATTATACAGGGAAGGGTGGCGGGGAGCTGTTTTTT. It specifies CASSNYTGKGGGELFF.

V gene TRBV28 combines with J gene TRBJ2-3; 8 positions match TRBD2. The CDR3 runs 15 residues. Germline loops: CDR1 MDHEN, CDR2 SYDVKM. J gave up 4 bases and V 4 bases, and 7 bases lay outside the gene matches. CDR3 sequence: CASSSLGGRPDTQYF. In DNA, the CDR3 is TGTGCCAGCAGTTCTTTAGGCGGGAGGCCAGATACGCAGTATTTT.

The CDR3 nucleotides are TGCGCCAGCAGCACTGGGACAGGGCAAGTGAACACTGAAGCTTTCTTT. Translated, it gives CASSTGTGQVNTEAFF. The chain has TRBV5-1 and TRBJ1-1; the match to TRBD1 covers 9 bases. The CDR3 has 16 residues. Trimming removed 4 bases from V and 0 bases from J; junction bases left unmatched: 7. CDR1 and CDR2 (germline): SGHRS, YFSETQ.

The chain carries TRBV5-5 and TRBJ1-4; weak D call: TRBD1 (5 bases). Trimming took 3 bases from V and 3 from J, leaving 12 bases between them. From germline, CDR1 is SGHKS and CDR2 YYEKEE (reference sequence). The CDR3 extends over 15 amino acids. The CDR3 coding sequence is TGTGCCAGCAGCTCGTTAAAGGGGTCTAATGAAAAACTGTTTTTT. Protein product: CASSSLKGSNEKLFF.

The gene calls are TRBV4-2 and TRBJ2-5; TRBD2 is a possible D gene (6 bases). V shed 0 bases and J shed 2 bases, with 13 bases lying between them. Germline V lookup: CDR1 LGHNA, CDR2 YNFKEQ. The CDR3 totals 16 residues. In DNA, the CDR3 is TGTGCCAGCAGCCAAGATCTAATGGCGGGACAAGAGACCCAGTACTTC. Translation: CASSQDLMAGQETQYF.

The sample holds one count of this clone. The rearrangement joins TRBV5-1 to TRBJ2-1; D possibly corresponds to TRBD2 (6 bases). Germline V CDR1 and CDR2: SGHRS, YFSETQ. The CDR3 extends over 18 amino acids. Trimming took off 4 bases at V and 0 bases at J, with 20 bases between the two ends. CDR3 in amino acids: CASSGPGTSRGSYNEQFF. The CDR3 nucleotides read TGCGCCAGCAGCGGTCCCGGGACTTCCCGGGGCTCCTACAATGAGCAGTTCTTC. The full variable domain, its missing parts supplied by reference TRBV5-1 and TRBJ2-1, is KAGVTQTPRYLIKTRGQQVTLSCSPISGHRSVSWYQQTPGQGLQFLFEYFSETQRNKGNFPGRFSGRQFSNSRSEMNVSTLELGDSALYLCASSGPGTSRGSYNEQFFGPGTRLTVL.

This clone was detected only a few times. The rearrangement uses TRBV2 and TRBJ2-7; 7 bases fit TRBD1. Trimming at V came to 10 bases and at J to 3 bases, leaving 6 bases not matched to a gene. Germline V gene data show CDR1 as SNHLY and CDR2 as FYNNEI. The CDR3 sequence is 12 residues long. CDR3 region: CATQGDFYEQYF. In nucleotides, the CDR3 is TGTGCCACGCAGGGGGATTTCTACGAGCAGTACTTC.

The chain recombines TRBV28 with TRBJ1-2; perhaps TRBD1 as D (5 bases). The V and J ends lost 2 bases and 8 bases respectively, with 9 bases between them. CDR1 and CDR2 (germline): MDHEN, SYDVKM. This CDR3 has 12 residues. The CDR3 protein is CASSLPGFGYTF. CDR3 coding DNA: TGTGCCAGCAGTTTACCAGGGTTCGGCTACACCTTC.

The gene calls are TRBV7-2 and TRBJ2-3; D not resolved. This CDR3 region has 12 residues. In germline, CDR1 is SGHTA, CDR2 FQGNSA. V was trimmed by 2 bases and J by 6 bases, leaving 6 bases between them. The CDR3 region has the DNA TGTGCCAGCAGCTTATTCTCCGATACGCAGTATTTT. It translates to CASSLFSDTQYF.

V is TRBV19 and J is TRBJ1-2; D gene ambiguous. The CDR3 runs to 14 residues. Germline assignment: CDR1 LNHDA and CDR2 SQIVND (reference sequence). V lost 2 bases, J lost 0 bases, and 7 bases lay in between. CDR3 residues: CASSIYDSNYGYTF. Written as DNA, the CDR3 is TGTGCCAGTAGTATATACGACTCTAACTATGGCTACACCTTC.

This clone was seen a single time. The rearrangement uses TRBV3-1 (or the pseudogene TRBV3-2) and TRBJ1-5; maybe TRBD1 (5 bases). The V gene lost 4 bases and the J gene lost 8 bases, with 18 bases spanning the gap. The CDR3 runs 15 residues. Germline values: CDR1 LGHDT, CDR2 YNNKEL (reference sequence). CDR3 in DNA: TGTGCCAGCAGCCTCAGAACCCAGGGACTGGAGCCCCAGCATTTT. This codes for CASSLRTQGLEPQHF.

The CDR3 spells CASSSYSERGYGYTF. DNA of the CDR3: TGTGCCAGCAGCTCATACAGCGAAAGAGGGTATGGCTACACCTTC. The chain uses TRBV7-3 and TRBJ1-2, with unresolved D. V dropped 4 bases and J dropped 5 bases, with 17 bases sitting between them. This CDR3 has 15 amino acids. CDR1 and CDR2 from the germline V gene are SGHTA and FQGTGA.

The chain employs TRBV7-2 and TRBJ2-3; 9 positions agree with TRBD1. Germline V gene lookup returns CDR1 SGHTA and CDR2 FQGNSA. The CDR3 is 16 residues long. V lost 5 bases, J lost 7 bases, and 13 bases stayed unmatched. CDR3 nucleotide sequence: TGTGCCAGCAGCCTCTCGCGGGACAGGGCACTTAATACGCAGTATTTT. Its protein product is CASSLSRDRALNTQYF.

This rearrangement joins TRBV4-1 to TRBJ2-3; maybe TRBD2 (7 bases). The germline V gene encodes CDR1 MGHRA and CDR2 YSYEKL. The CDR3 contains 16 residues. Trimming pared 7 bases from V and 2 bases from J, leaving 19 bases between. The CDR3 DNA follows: TGCGCCAGCAATTTAAACGGGGGGCCCAACACAGATACGCAGTATTTT. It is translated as CASNLNGGPNTDTQYF.

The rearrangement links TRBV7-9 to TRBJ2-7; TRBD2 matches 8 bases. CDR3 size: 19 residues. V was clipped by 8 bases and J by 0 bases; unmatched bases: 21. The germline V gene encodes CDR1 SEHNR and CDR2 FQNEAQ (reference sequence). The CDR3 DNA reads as TGTGCCAGCTCGGGAGGGGAGGGGACGGATCCCTCTTTCTCCTACGAGCAGTACTTC. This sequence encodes CASSGGEGTDPSFSYEQYF.

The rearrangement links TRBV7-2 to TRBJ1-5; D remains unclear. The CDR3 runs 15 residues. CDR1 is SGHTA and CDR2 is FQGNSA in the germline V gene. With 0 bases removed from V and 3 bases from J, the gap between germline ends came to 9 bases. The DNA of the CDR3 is TGTGCCAGCAGCTTAGCGCGGGGTGCCAATCAGCCCCAGCATTTT. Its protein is CASSLARGANQPQHF. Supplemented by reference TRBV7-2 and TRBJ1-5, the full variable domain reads GAGVSQSPSNKVTEKGKDVELRCDPISGHTALYWYRQSLGQGLEFLIYFQGNSAPDKSGLPSDRFSAERTGGSVSTLTIQRTQQEDSAVYLCASSLARGANQPQHFGDGTRLSIL.

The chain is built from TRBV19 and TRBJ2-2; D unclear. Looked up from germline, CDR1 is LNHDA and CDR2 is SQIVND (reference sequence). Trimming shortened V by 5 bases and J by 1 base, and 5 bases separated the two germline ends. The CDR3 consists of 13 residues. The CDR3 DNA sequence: TGTGCCAGTAGTGTAAAGAACACCGGGGAGCTGTTTTTT. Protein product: CASSVKNTGELFF.

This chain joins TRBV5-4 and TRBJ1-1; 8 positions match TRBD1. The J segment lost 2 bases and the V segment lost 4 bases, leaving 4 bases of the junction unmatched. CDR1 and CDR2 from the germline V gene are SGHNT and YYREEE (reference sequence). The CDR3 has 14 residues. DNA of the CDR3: TGTGCCAGCAGCCAGACAGGGGTCAACACTGAAGCTTTCTTT. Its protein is CASSQTGVNTEAFF.

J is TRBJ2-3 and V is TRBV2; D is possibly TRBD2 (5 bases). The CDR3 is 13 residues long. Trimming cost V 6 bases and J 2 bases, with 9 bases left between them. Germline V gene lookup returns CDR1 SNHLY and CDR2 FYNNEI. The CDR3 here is CASRPRDTDTQYF. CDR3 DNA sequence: TGTGCCAGCAGGCCCCGGGACACAGATACGCAGTATTTT.

The CDR3: CATSSRTSGYEQYF. The DNA of the CDR3 is TGTGCCACCAGCAGTCGAACTAGCGGTTACGAGCAGTACTTC. This chain joins TRBV15 and TRBJ2-7; 8 bases align to TRBD2. Germline assignment: CDR1 LNHNV and CDR2 YYDKDF (reference sequence). The CDR3 has 14 amino acids. The V and J ends lost 3 bases and 4 bases, in that order; junction bases with no gene match: 5. Drawing the rest from reference TRBV15 and TRBJ2-7, the complete variable domain is DAMVIQNPRYQVTQFGKPVTLSCSQTLNHNVMYWYQQKSSQAPKLLFHYYDKDFNNEADTPDNFQSRRPNTSFCFLDIRSPGLGDTAMYLCATSSRTSGYEQYFGPGTRLTVT.

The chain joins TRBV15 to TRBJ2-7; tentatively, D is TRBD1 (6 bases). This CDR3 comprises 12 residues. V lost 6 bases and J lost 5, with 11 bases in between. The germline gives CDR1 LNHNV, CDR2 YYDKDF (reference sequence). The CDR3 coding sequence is TGTGCCACCAGTAGCAGGGGTGACGAGCAGTACTTC. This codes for CATSSRGDEQYF.

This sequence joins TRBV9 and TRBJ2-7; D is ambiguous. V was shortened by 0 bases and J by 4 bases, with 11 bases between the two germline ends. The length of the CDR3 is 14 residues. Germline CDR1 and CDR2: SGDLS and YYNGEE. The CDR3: CASSVARLSYEQYF. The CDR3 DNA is TGTGCCAGCAGCGTAGCGAGATTATCGTACGAGCAGTACTTC.

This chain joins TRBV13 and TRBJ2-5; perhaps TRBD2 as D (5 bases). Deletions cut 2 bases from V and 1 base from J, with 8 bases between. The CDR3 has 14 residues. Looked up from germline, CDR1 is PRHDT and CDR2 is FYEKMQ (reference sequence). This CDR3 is CASSLWELQETQYF. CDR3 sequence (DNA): TGTGCCAGCAGCTTATGGGAGCTCCAAGAGACCCAGTACTTC.

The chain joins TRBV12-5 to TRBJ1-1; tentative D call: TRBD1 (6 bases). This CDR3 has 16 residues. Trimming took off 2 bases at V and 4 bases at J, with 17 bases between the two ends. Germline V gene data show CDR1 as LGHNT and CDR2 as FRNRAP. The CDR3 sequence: CASGLSGRGGGTEAFF. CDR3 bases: TGTGCTAGTGGTTTGTCAGGCAGGGGCGGGGGCACTGAAGCTTTCTTT.

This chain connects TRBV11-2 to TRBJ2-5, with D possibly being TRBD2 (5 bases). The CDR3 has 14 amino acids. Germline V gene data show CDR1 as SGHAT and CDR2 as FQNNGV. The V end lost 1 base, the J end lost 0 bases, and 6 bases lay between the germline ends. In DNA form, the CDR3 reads TGTGCCAGCAGCTTAGGAGGGTACCAAGAGACCCAGTACTTC. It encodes CASSLGGYQETQYF.

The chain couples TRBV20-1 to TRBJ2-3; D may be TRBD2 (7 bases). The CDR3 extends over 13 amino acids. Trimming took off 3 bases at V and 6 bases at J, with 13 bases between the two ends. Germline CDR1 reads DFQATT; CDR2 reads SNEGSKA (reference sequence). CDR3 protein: CSASRGGGDTQYF. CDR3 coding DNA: TGCAGTGCTAGTAGGGGGGGCGGGGATACGCAGTATTTT.

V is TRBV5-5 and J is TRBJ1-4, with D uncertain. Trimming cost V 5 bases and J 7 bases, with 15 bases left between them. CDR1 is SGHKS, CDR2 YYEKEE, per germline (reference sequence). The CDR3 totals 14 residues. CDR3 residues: CASSPEESAEKLFF. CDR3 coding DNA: TGTGCCAGCAGTCCCGAGGAGTCTGCTGAAAAACTGTTTTTT.

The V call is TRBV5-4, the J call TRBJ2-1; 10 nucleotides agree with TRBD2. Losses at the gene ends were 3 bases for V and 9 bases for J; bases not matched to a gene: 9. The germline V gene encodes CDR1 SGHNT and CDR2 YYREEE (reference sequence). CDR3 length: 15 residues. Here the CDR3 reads CASSYSGGRVSEQFF. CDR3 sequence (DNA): TGTGCCAGCAGCTATAGCGGGGGGAGGGTTTCTGAGCAGTTCTTC.

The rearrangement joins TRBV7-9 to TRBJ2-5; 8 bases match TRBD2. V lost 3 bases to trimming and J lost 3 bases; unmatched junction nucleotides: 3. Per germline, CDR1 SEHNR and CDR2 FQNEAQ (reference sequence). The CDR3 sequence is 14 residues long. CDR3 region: CASSFYSGEETQYF. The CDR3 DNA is TGTGCCAGCAGCTTTTATAGCGGGGAAGAGACCCAGTACTTC.